These 21 T cell receptor beta chains were all obtained from the same sample, sequenced in a study of Ad26.COV2.S vaccination and SARS-CoV-2 variants. Regarding treatment: around 19 received Ad26.COV2.S at low or high dose, single or two shots; about 5 received placebo; per-sample allocation not given. On day 63 after the first injection, vaccine and placebo recipients gave samples. Produced via immunoSEQ multiplex PCR; TCRdb's table is partial and in-frame only. The sample consists of roughly 300,000 clones, approximately 86% of them appearing once. The sample in question was peripheral blood, obtained in a trial of Ad26.COV2.S vaccine versus placebo. The receptors come from a person between 18 and 65 years old who received the Ad26.COV2.S COVID-19 vaccine or a placebo.

V and J are TRBV15 and TRBJ2-1, with 10 positions matching TRBD2. The ends lost 4 bases at V and 6 bases at J; junction bases unmatched: 6. In germline, CDR1 is LNHNV, CDR2 YYDKDF (reference sequence). The CDR3 consists of 15 residues. CDR3 loop: CATSTRLAGVNEQFF. CDR3 bases: TGTGCCACCAGCACACGACTAGCGGGCGTCAATGAGCAGTTCTTC.

The chain links TRBV7-9 to TRBJ2-5, with 7 bases matching TRBD1. V was clipped by 5 bases and J by 5 bases; unmatched bases: 5. Germline loops: CDR1 SEHNR, CDR2 FQNEAQ (reference sequence). The CDR3 extends over 13 amino acids. The DNA for the CDR3 is TGTGCCAGCAGCGGCGACAGGGACGAGACCCAGTACTTC. This encodes CASSGDRDETQYF.

The chain joins TRBV19 to TRBJ2-7; tentatively, D is TRBD2 (5 bases). CDR1 and CDR2 from the germline V gene are LNHDA and SQIVND (reference sequence). The CDR3 has 15 residues. The germline V and J ends were trimmed by 5 bases and 9 bases, with 23 bases remaining between them. The CDR3 sequence is CASSDGHRLSTAQYF. CDR3 nucleotides: TGTGCCAGTAGTGATGGTCACCGACTATCTACGGCGCAGTACTTC. Combining the CDR3 with reference TRBV19 and TRBJ2-7 gives the whole variable domain DGGITQSPKYLFRKEGQNVTLSCEQNLNHDAMYWYRQDPGQGLRLIYYSQIVNDFQKGDIAEGYSVSREKKESFPLTVTSAQKNPTAFYLCASSDGHRLSTAQYFGPGTRLTVT.

This clone has more than one count but fewer than ten. This same CDR3 is encoded by further DNA sequences in the sample. The chain employs TRBV9 and TRBJ1-1; D is unresolved. The germline V and J ends were trimmed by 2 bases and 2 bases, with 7 bases remaining between them. The CDR3 is 13 residues long. Germline V gives CDR1 SGDLS, CDR2 YYNGEE. This CDR3 reads CASSVYLNTEAFF. The DNA for the CDR3 is TGTGCCAGCAGCGTTTATCTCAACACTGAAGCTTTCTTT.

The J gene is TRBJ1-1, the V gene TRBV4-2; 7 nucleotides match TRBD1. V lost 0 bases, J lost 0 bases, and 10 bases stayed unmatched. The CDR3 has 18 amino acids. From germline, CDR1 is LGHNA and CDR2 YNFKEQ. The CDR3 loop reads CASSQEGAGGYLNTEAFF. As DNA, the CDR3 is TGTGCCAGCAGCCAAGAGGGGGCAGGGGGGTACCTGAACACTGAAGCTTTCTTT.

The genes are TRBV2 and TRBJ2-7; D unclear. Deletions cut 5 bases from V and 5 bases from J, with 7 bases between. CDR1 is SNHLY and CDR2 is FYNNEI in the germline V gene. The CDR3 has 11 amino acids. CDR3 coding DNA: TGTGCCAGCAGTTTCCCCGACGAGCAGTACTTC. Its protein is CASSFPDEQYF.

The rearrangement joins TRBV7-2 to TRBJ2-7; 11 nucleotides align to TRBD1. The trim removed 6 bases at V and 0 bases at J, leaving 7 bases unmatched. The CDR3 loop spans 16 amino acids. Germline V gene data show CDR1 as SGHTA and CDR2 as FQGNSA. The CDR3 sequence: CASRPGQGVPSYEQYF. The CDR3 DNA reads as TGTGCCAGCAGACCGGGACAGGGGGTTCCCTCCTACGAGCAGTACTTC.

The chain uses TRBV12-3 or TRBV12-4 and TRBJ1-1, with 9 bases aligning to TRBD1. The length of the CDR3 is 13 residues. V gave up 7 bases and J gave up 11 bases; unmatched junction bases: 11. The CDR3 sequence: CASTTGTGNGAFF. CDR3 bases: TGTGCCAGCACAACCGGGACAGGGAACGGGGCTTTCTTT.

This clone has just one count. This sequence joins TRBV28 and TRBJ1-5, with D uncertain. The V end lost 8 bases, the J end lost 4 bases, and 3 bases lay between the germline ends. CDR1 and CDR2 (germline): MDHEN, SYDVKM. This CDR3 is built from 10 residues. CDR3 nucleotide sequence: TGTGCCAGCGGAAATCAGCCCCAGCATTTT. It codes for CASGNQPQHF.

The J gene is TRBJ1-1, the V gene TRBV5-8; D is undetermined. Germline CDR1 SGHTS, CDR2 YDEGEE. V was shortened by 1 base and J by 3 bases, with 4 bases between the two germline ends. This CDR3 comprises 12 residues. The chain's CDR3 is CASSLQHTEAFF. The CDR3 DNA reads as TGTGCCAGCAGCTTGCAACACACTGAAGCTTTCTTT.

The genes are TRBV5-4 and TRBJ1-4; weak D call: TRBD1 (6 bases). With 4 bases removed from V and 7 bases from J, the gap between germline ends came to 14 bases. The CDR3 covers 14 residues. Germline V gene data show CDR1 as SGHNT and CDR2 as YYREEE (reference sequence). CDR3 loop: CASSVRGVAEKLFF. In DNA form, the CDR3 reads TGTGCCAGCAGCGTGAGGGGGGTCGCTGAAAAACTGTTTTTT.

This chain uses TRBV6-5 with TRBJ2-2; D assignment may be TRBD1 or TRBD2 (6 bases each). Germline V gene lookup returns CDR1 MNHEY and CDR2 SVGAGI. Trimming left V 4 bases short and J 1 base short, with 13 bases between. The CDR3 has 16 amino acids. The CDR3 reads CASSWGRGGNTGELFF. CDR3 nucleotides: TGTGCCAGCAGTTGGGGCAGGGGAGGGAACACCGGGGAGCTGTTTTTT.

CDR3 residues: CASSPPGLAGTNEQFF. CDR3 sequence (DNA): TGTGCCAGCAGCCCTCCGGGACTAGCGGGAACCAATGAGCAGTTCTTC. V usage is TRBV7-8 and J usage is TRBJ2-1, with 13 bases matching TRBD2. Per the germline V gene, CDR1 is SGHVS and CDR2 is FQNEAQ. Unmatched junction bases numbered 7, after V lost 5 bases and J lost 6 bases. CDR3 length: 16 amino acids.

This chain uses TRBV7-8 with TRBJ1-1; weak D call: TRBD1 (5 bases). V lost 5 bases to trimming and J lost 1 base, with 11 bases between them. The length of the CDR3 is 14 residues. Germline V CDR1 and CDR2: SGHVS, FQNEAQ. In DNA form, the CDR3 reads TGTGCCAGCAGCCGCCTGGACAAGAACACTGAAGCTTTCTTT. Translated, it gives CASSRLDKNTEAFF.

This clone occurred once. The chain joins TRBV12-3 or TRBV12-4 to TRBJ1-2; 9 bases map to TRBD1. V was clipped by 5 bases and J by 4 bases; unmatched bases: 2. This CDR3 is built from 13 residues. In DNA, the CDR3 is TGTGCCAGCAGTCAGGGACAGGGCTATGGCTACACCTTC. Its translation: CASSQGQGYGYTF.

The chain is built from TRBV9 and TRBJ2-7, with 10 bases fitting TRBD1. Germline V gene data show CDR1 as SGDLS and CDR2 as YYNGEE. This CDR3 contains 16 residues. V was pared by 4 bases and J by 7 bases, with 14 bases of the junction left unmatched. The CDR3 loop is CASSTGTGVHSWEQYF. CDR3 bases: TGTGCCAGCAGCACCGGGACAGGGGTCCACTCCTGGGAGCAGTACTTC.

This chain uses TRBV5-1 with TRBJ1-1; D gene unclear. This CDR3 has 13 residues. V lost 4 bases, J lost 11 bases, and 18 bases lay in between. From germline, CDR1 is SGHRS and CDR2 YFSETQ. CDR3 region: CASSPGPLPRAFF. CDR3 nucleotide sequence: TGCGCCAGCAGCCCAGGACCCCTCCCGCGGGCTTTCTTT.

The rearrangement joins TRBV27 to TRBJ1-4, with 10 bases that match TRBD1. J was trimmed by 0 bases and V by 5 bases; bases with no gene match: 6. This CDR3 is 17 amino acids long. Per germline, CDR1 MNHEY and CDR2 SMNVEV (reference sequence). CDR3 sequence (DNA): TGTGCCAGCAGTCCCCGACAGGGGGCAGCAACTAATGAAAAACTGTTTTTT. Its translation is CASSPRQGAATNEKLFF.

This chain connects TRBV30 to TRBJ1-1; D is uncertain. This CDR3 region has 15 residues. CDR1 is GTSNPN, CDR2 SVGIG, per germline (reference sequence). V lost 5 bases to trimming and J lost 0 bases, with 16 bases between them. For the CDR3, the DNA is TGTGCCTGGGTACGGGGATGGGGAGTGAACACTGAAGCTTTCTTT. Its translation: CAWVRGWGVNTEAFF.

The V and J genes are TRBV19 and TRBJ1-2; TRBD1 matches 7 bases. Germline CDR1 LNHDA, CDR2 SQIVND (reference sequence). Unmatched junction bases numbered 9, after V lost 5 bases and J lost 6 bases. The CDR3 consists of 14 residues. DNA of the CDR3: TGTGCCAGTAGTGTCCGGGACAGCCCCCATGGCTACACCTTC. Translating it yields CASSVRDSPHGYTF.

The chain couples TRBV18 to TRBJ2-1; D is possibly TRBD1 or TRBD2 (5 bases each). This CDR3 contains 14 residues. Looked up from germline, CDR1 is KGHSH and CDR2 is LQKENI. Between the trimmed V and J ends, which lost 3 bases and 6 bases, there was a span of 12 bases. The CDR3 loop is CASSPGTAINEQFF. CDR3 DNA: TGTGCCAGCTCACCCGGGACCGCCATCAATGAGCAGTTCTTC.